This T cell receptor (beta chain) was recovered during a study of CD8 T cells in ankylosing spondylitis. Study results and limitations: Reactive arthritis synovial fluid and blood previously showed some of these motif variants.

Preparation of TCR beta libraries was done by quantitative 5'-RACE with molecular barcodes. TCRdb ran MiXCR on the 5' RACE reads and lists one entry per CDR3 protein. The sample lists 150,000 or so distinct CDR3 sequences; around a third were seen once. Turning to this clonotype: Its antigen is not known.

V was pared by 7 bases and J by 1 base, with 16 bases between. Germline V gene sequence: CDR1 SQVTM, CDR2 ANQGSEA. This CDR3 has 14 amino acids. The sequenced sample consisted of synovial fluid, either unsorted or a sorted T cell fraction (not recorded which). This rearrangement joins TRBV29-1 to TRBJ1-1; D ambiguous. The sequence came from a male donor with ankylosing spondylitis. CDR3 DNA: TGCAGCGCTGCTTACACGTCTCCGAACACTGAAGCTTTCTTT. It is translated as CSAAYTSPNTEAFF.